The entry below describes one T cell receptor beta chain. The record originates from a study of T cell changes during pregnancy in multiple sclerosis. The method was immunoSEQ multiplex PCR; TCRdb's version includes in-frame clones alone and lacks a portion of them. The sample lists about 59,000 clones; approximately 92% were seen once. The sequenced sample was peripheral blood, obtained in the first trimester of pregnancy. This clonotype was obtained from a female donor with multiple sclerosis, enrolled in a pregnancy study.

The CDR3 protein is CASSELAEETQYF. The CDR3 coding sequence is TGTGCCAGTAGCGAACTAGCGGAAGAGACCCAGTACTTC. V is TRBV19 and J is TRBJ2-5; 8 positions match TRBD2. CDR3 length: 13 amino acids. CDR1 and CDR2 (germline): LNHDA, SQIVND (reference sequence). The V and J ends lost 6 bases and 3 bases, in that order; junction bases with no gene match: 3.